Following are 15 T cell receptor beta chains from one sample sequenced in a study of blood T cell repertoires in COVID-19. Clones were read by immunoSEQ multiplex PCR, and TCRdb kept only the in-frame ones, dropping some. The profile shows 200,000 to 250,000 clones, roughly 81% of them singletons. The sequenced sample was peripheral blood. These receptors originate from a middle-aged man with acute or convalescent COVID-19.

The V and J genes are TRBV28 and TRBJ2-7; 10 bases are shared with TRBD1. This CDR3 comprises 13 residues. V gave up 4 bases and J gave up 3 bases; unmatched junction bases: 0. Germline V gene sequence: CDR1 MDHEN, CDR2 SYDVKM. This CDR3 reads CASSWTGGYEQYF. Written as DNA, the CDR3 is TGTGCCAGCAGTTGGACAGGGGGCTACGAGCAGTACTTC.

V gene TRBV28 combines with J gene TRBJ2-2; D unresolved. Germline assignment: CDR1 MDHEN and CDR2 SYDVKM. Trimming removed 3 bases at V and 8 bases at J, with 10 bases between. This CDR3 contains 13 residues. This chain's CDR3 is CASSLKEIGELFF. CDR3 in DNA: TGTGCCAGCAGTTTGAAGGAGATAGGGGAGCTGTTTTTT.

In its sample, this clone was seen a few times. This chain links TRBV21-1 with TRBJ2-5; TRBD1 is the table's D call, not checked against the DNA. TRBV21-1 is noted as a pseudogene. This CDR3 is built from 18 residues. The CDR3 sequence: CASSKDRRQGARKETQYF. The CDR3 DNA is TGTGCCAGCAGCAAAGACAGGAGACAGGGGGCGCGAAAAGAGACCCAGTACTTC.

The chain recombines TRBV5-1 with TRBJ1-2; D gene ambiguous. The V end was cut by 0 bases, the J end by 12 bases, with 15 bases between. The CDR3 is made up of 13 amino acids. Per germline, CDR1 SGHRS and CDR2 YFSETQ. In nucleotides, the CDR3 is TGCGCCAGCAGCTTGGATAGGGAGCCCCGGCACACCTTC. It translates to CASSLDREPRHTF.

This chain links TRBV7-3 with TRBJ2-1; no reliable D call. This CDR3 is built from 13 residues. The V end lost 3 bases, the J end lost 7 bases, and 10 bases lay between the germline ends. CDR1 and CDR2 from the germline V gene are SGHTA and FQGTGA. CDR3 residues: CASSLRPENEQFF. The CDR3 DNA is TGTGCCAGCAGCTTGAGGCCCGAGAATGAGCAGTTCTTC.

A few counts support this clone. This sequence joins TRBV5-5 and TRBJ1-2, with D unresolved. The CDR3 sequence is 14 residues long. CDR1 SGHKS and CDR2 YYEKEE come from the germline V gene (reference sequence). The V end lost 4 bases, the J end lost 7 bases, and 17 bases lay between the germline ends. CDR3 amino acids: CASSRHSGRGGYTF. The CDR3 DNA reads TGTGCCAGCAGCAGACATTCGGGCCGGGGTGGCTACACCTTC.

This rearrangement joins TRBV27 to TRBJ2-3, with a tentative D call TRBD2 (7 bases). The CDR3 has 15 residues. CDR1 is MNHEY and CDR2 is SMNVEV in the germline V gene (reference sequence). Trimming cost V 2 bases and J 4 bases, with 13 bases left between them. The CDR3 protein is CASSLGEGGADTQYF. DNA of the CDR3: TGTGCCAGCAGTTTAGGAGAGGGGGGGGCAGATACGCAGTATTTT.

The chain uses TRBV7-6 and TRBJ2-6; D not certain. The germline V and J ends were trimmed by 5 bases and 2 bases, with 10 bases remaining between them. The CDR3 extends over 15 amino acids. Germline V lookup: CDR1 SGHVS, CDR2 FNYEAQ. The CDR3 spells CASSLALPGANVLTF. DNA of the CDR3: TGTGCCAGCAGCCTGGCCCTGCCTGGGGCCAACGTCCTGACTTTC.

The V call is TRBV29-1, the J call TRBJ2-5, with TRBD2 matching over 13 bases. The CDR3 totals 14 residues. Germline-derived CDR1 and CDR2 are SQVTM and ANQGSEA. Losses at the gene ends were 5 bases for V and 5 bases for J; bases not matched to a gene: 5. In DNA, the CDR3 is TGCAGCGTTTTGCCGACTAGCGGGGGGGAGACCCAGTACTTC. Translation: CSVLPTSGGETQYF. Drawing the rest from reference TRBV29-1 and TRBJ2-5, the complete variable domain is SAVISQKPSRDICQRGTSLTIQCQVDSQVTMMFWYRQQPGQSLTLIATANQGSEATYESGFVIDKFPISRPNLTFSTLTVSNMSPEDSSIYLCSVLPTSGGETQYFGPGTRLLVL.

This chain uses TRBV11-2 with TRBJ2-5; D is perhaps TRBD2 (7 bases). The CDR3 consists of 13 residues. V was clipped by 10 bases and J by 5 bases, with 17 bases between them. Germline CDR1 reads SGHAT; CDR2 reads FQNNGV. This CDR3 is CATPGRGGETQYF. The DNA for the CDR3 is TGTGCCACCCCAGGCAGGGGAGGGGAGACCCAGTACTTC.

This sequence joins TRBV3-1 (or the pseudogene TRBV3-2) and TRBJ2-3; 13 nucleotides match TRBD2. After removal of 0 bases from V and 4 bases from J, the junction contained 4 bases not matched to a gene. This CDR3 comprises 17 residues. Germline values: CDR1 LGHDT, CDR2 YNNKEL (reference sequence). CDR3 protein: CASSQDGGLAGSDTQYF. DNA for the CDR3: TGTGCCAGCAGCCAAGATGGGGGACTAGCGGGGTCAGATACGCAGTATTTT.

V usage is TRBV6-1 and J usage is TRBJ2-7; 7 nucleotides match TRBD1. This CDR3 contains 16 residues. Germline-derived CDR1 and CDR2 are MNHNS and SASEGT. V was clipped by 1 base and J by 6 bases; unmatched bases: 12. The CDR3 DNA follows: TGTGCCAGCAGTGAAGTTTTTGTCCTGACAGGGACCGAGCAGTACTTC. Its translation is CASSEVFVLTGTEQYF.

This sequence joins TRBV4-2 and TRBJ1-3; no clear D gene. This CDR3 region has 15 residues. V lost 0 bases to trimming and J lost 1 base, with 7 bases between them. CDR1 is LGHNA and CDR2 is YNFKEQ in the germline V gene. The CDR3: CASSQDPGSGNTIYF. The CDR3 region has the DNA TGTGCCAGCAGCCAAGACCCCGGGTCTGGAAACACCATATATTTT.

The chain couples TRBV28 to TRBJ1-1; the D gene is possibly TRBD1 (6 bases). The CDR3 spans 12 residues. The V end lost 7 bases, the J end lost 1 base, and 7 bases lay between the germline ends. CDR1 is MDHEN, CDR2 SYDVKM, per germline. The CDR3 DNA reads as TGTGCCAGCAAAGGGGGGAACACTGAAGCTTTCTTT. Its translation: CASKGGNTEAFF.

J is TRBJ1-2 and V is TRBV19, with a possible D match to TRBD1 (5 bases). CDR1 and CDR2 (germline): LNHDA, SQIVND (reference sequence). V shed 1 base and J shed 2 bases, with 8 bases lying between them. The length of the CDR3 is 14 residues. CDR3 region: CASSIGEGNYGYTF. In DNA, the CDR3 is TGTGCCAGTAGTATAGGGGAGGGGAACTATGGCTACACCTTC.